This TCR beta chain is from a study of graft-versus-host responses after intestinal transplantation. As for the study in general: Transplantation in recipients was multivisceral, liver-intestinal, or isolated intestinal. The whole recipient group had anti-thymocyte globulin induction followed by tacrolimus and steroids for around 3 years.

Libraries were prepared by immunoSEQ multiplex PCR; TCRdb keeps only in-frame clonotypes and omits some of them. The data show about 43,000 clones, with roughly 94% seen just once and 1.5% to 2% held by the top ten. The V end was cut by 0 bases, the J end by 6 bases, with 9 bases between. This CDR3 contains 13 residues. From germline, CDR1 is LNHNV and CDR2 YYDKDF (reference sequence). This TCR was sampled from a human patient who received an intestinal transplant, so some T cells may come from the graft donor. This material consisted of PBMCs, taken 335 days after intestinal transplant. The V gene is TRBV15, the J gene TRBJ2-7; unclear D gene. CDR3: CATSRDQPGEQYF. For the CDR3, the DNA is TGTGCCACCAGCAGAGATCAACCAGGCGAGCAGTACTTC.